The clone carrying this TCR beta chain was observed a few times. This record comes from a study of response to subunit inactivated influenza vaccine. The CDR3 runs 13 residues. Per the germline V gene, CDR1 is MNHEY and CDR2 is SMNVEV (reference sequence). Trimming cost V 5 bases and J 4 bases, with 11 bases left between them. TCRdb processed the RT-PCR reads anew with MiXCR; each CDR3 protein has one entry. Seen here are 550,000 to 800,000 distinct CDR3 sequences, around 14% observed once, and the top ten hold around 6.5%. Sequencing used PBMCs from blood, obtained 14 to 15 days before vaccination. The receptor's source is a man aged 50 to 60 who received an inactivated influenza vaccine. This chain joins TRBV27 and TRBJ1-2, with D tentatively TRBD1 (5 bases). The CDR3 sequence: CASSPGMGYGYTF. In nucleotides, the CDR3 is TGTGCCAGCAGTCCAGGGATGGGCTATGGCTACACCTTC.